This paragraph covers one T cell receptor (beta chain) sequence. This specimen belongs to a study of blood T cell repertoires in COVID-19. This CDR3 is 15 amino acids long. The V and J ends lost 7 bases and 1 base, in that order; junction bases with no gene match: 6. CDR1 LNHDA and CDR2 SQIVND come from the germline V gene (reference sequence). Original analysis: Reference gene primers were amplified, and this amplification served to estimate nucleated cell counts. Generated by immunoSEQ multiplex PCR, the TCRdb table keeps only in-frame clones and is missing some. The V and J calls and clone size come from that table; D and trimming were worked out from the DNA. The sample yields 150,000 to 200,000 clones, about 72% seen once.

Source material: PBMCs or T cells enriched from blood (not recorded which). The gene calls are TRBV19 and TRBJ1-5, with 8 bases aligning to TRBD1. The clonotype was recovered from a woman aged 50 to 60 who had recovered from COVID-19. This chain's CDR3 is CASTPDRESNQPQHF. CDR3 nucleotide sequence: TGTGCCAGTACCCCGGACAGGGAAAGCAATCAGCCCCAGCATTTT.